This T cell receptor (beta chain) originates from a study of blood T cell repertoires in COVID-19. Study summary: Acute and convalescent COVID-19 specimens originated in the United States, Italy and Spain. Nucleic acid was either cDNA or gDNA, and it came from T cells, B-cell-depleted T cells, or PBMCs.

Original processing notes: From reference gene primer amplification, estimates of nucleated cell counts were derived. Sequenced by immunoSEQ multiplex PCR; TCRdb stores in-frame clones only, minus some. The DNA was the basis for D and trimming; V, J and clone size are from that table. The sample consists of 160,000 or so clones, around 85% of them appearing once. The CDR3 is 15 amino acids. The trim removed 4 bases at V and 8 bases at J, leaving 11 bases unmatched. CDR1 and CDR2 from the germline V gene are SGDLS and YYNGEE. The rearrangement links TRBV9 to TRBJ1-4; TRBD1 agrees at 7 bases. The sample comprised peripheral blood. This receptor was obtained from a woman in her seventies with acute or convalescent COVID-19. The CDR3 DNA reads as TGTGCCAGCAGCACTTCACAGGGGCGTGGGGAAAAACTGTTTTTT. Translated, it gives CASSTSQGRGEKLFF.